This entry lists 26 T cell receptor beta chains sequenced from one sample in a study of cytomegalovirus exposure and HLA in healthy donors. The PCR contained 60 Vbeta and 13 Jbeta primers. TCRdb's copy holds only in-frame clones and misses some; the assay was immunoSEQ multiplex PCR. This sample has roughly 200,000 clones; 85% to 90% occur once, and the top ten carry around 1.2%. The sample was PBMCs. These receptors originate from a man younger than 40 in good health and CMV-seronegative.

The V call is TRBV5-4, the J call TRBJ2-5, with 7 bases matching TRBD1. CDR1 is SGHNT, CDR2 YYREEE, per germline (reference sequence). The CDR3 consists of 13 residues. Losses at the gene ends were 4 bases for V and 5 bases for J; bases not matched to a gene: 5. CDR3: CASSKTGLETQYF. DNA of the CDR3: TGTGCCAGCAGCAAGACAGGGTTGGAGACCCAGTACTTC.

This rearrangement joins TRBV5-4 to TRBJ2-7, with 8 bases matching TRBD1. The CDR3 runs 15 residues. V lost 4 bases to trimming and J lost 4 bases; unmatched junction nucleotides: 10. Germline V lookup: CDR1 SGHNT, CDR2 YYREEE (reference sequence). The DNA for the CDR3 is TGTGCCAGCAGCCGCGACCTGACAGGGGAATACGAGCAGTACTTC. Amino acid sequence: CASSRDLTGEYEQYF.

The CDR3: CASSPRTESGNTIYF. CDR3 in DNA: TGTGCCAGCTCACCCAGGACAGAGAGTGGAAACACCATATATTTT. The chain employs TRBV18 and TRBJ1-3; the D gene is possibly TRBD1 (6 bases). Germline CDR1 is KGHSH and CDR2 is LQKENI. The CDR3 extends over 15 amino acids. The V gene lost 3 bases and the J gene lost 3 bases, with 12 bases spanning the gap.

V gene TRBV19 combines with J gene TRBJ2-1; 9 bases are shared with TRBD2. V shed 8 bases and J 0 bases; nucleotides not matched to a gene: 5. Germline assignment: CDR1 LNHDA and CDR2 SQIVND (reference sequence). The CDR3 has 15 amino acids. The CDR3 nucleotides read TGTGCCAGTTCAAGCGGGGGGAGCTCCTACAATGAGCAGTTCTTC. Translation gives CASSSGGSSYNEQFF. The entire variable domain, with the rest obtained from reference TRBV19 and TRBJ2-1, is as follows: DGGITQSPKYLFRKEGQNVTLSCEQNLNHDAMYWYRQDPGQGLRLIYYSQIVNDFQKGDIAEGYSVSREKKESFPLTVTSAQKNPTAFYLCASSSGGSSYNEQFFGPGTRLTVL.

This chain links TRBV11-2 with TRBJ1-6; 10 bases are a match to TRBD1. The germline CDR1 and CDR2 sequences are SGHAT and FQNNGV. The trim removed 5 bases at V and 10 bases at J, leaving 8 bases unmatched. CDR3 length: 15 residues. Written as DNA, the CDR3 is TGTGCCAGCAGCCTCCCCCCGGGACAGGGGTCACCCCTCCACTTT. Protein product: CASSLPPGQGSPLHF.

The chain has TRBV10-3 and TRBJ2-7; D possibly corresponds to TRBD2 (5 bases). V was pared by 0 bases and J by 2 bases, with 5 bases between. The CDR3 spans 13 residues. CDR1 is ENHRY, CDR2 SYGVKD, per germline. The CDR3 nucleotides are TGTGCCATCAGTGAGTCCGGGACCTACGAGCAGTACTTC. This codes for CAISESGTYEQYF.

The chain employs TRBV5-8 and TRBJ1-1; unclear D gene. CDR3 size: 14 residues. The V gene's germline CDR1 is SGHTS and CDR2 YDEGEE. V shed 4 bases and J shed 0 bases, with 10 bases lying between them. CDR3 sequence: CASSPGYVNTEAFF. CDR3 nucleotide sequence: TGTGCCAGCAGCCCGGGGTACGTGAACACTGAAGCTTTCTTT. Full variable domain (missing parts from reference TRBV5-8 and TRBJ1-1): EAGVTQSPTHLIKTRGQQATLRCSPISGHTSVYWYQQALGLGLQFLLWYDEGEERNRGNFPPRFSGRQFPNYSSELNVNALELEDSALYLCASSPGYVNTEAFFGQGTRLTVV.

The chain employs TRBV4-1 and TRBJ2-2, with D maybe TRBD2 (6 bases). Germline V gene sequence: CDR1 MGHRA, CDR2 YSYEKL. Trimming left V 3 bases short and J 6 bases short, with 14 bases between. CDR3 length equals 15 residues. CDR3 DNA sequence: TGCGCCAGCAGCCACGGAGGAGGGTCCCCCGGGGAGCTGTTTTTT. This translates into CASSHGGGSPGELFF.

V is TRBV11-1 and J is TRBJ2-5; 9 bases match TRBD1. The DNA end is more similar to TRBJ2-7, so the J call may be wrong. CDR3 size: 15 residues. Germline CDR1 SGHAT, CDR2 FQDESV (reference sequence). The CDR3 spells CASSFVTGGSYEQYF. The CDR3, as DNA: TGTGCCAGCAGCTTTGTGACAGGGGGCTCCTACGAGCAGTACTTC.

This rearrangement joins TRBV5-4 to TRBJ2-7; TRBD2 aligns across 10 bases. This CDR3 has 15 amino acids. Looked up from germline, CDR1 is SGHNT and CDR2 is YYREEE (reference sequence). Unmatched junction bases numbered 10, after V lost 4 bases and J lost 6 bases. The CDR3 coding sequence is TGTGCCAGCAGCCTGAGACTAGCGGGCCGCCTCGAGCAGTACTTC. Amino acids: CASSLRLAGRLEQYF.

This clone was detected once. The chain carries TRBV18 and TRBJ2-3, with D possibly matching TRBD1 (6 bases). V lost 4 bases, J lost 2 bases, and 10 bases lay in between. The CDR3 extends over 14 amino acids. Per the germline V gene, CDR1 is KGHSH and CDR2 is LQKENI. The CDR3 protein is CASSRGQITDTQYF. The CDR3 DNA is TGTGCCAGCTCACGAGGACAGATCACAGATACGCAGTATTTT.

The CDR3 DNA reads as TGTGCCAGCAGGAAAGACCCCCAGGGCTTTTACGAGCAGTACTTC. Translated: CASRKDPQGFYEQYF. V gene TRBV6-1 combines with J gene TRBJ2-7; D perhaps matches TRBD1 (5 bases). The CDR3 loop spans 15 amino acids. Germline-derived CDR1 and CDR2 are MNHNS and SASEGT. Trimming pared 6 bases from V and 4 bases from J, leaving 19 bases between.

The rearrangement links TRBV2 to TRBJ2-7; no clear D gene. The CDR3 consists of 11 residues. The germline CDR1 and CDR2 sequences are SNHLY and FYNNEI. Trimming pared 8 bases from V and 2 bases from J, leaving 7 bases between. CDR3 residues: CASVAAYEQYF. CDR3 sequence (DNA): TGTGCCAGCGTGGCGGCCTACGAGCAGTACTTC. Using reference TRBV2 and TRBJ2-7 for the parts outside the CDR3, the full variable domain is EPEVTQTPSHQVTQMGQEVILRCVPISNHLYFYWYRQILGQKVEFLVSFYNNEISEKSEIFDDQFSVERPDGSNFTLKIRSTKLEDSAMYFCASVAAYEQYFGPGTRLTVT.

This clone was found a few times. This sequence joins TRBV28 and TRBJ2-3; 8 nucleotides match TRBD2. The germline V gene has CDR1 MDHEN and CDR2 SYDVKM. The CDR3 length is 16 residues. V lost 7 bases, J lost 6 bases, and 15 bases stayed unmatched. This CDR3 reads CASTLVPGGGGDTQYF. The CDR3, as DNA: TGTGCCAGCACCCTAGTTCCCGGGGGCGGGGGGGATACGCAGTATTTT.

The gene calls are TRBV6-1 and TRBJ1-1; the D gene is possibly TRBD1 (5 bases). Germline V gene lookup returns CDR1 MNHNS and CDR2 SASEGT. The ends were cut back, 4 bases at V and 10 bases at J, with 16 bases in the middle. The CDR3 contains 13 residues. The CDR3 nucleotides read TGTGCCAGCAGTGCAGGGTATTCCGCCGTAGCTTTCTTT. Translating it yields CASSAGYSAVAFF.

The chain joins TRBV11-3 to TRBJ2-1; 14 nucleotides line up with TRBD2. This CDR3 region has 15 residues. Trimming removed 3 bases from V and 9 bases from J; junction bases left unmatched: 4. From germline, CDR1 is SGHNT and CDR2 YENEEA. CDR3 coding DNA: TGTGCCAGCAGCTTTGGGACTAGCGGGGGTACTGAGCAGTTCTTC. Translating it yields CASSFGTSGGTEQFF.

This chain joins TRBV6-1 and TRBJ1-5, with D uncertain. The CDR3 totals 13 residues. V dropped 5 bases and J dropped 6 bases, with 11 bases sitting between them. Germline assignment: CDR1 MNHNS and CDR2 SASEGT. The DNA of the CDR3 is TGTGCCAGCAGTCCTGAAATCGGTCAGCCCCAGCATTTT. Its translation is CASSPEIGQPQHF.

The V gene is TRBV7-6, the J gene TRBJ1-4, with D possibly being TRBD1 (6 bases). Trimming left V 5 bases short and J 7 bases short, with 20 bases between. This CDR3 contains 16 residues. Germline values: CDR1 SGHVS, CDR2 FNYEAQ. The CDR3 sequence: CASSRGVGGLAEKLFF. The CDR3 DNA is TGTGCCAGCAGCCGGGGGGTAGGGGGGCTCGCTGAAAAACTGTTTTTT.

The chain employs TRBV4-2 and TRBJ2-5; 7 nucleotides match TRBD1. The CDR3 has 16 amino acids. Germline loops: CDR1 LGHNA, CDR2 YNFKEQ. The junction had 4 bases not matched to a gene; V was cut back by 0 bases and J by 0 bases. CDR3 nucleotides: TGTGCCAGCAGCCAAGAGACAGGGTTGTACCAAGAGACCCAGTACTTC. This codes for CASSQETGLYQETQYF.

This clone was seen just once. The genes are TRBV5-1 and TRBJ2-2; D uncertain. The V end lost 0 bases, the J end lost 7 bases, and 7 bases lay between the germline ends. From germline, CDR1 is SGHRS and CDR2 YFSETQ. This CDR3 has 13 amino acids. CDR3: CASSLGRHGELFF. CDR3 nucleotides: TGCGCCAGCAGCTTGGGCAGACACGGGGAGCTGTTTTTT.

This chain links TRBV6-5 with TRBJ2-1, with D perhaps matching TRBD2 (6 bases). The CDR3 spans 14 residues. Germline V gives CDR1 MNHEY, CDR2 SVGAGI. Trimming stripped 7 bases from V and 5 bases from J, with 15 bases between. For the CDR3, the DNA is TGTGCCAGCATGGGGATTAGCGGCGACAATGAGCAGTTCTTC. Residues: CASMGISGDNEQFF.

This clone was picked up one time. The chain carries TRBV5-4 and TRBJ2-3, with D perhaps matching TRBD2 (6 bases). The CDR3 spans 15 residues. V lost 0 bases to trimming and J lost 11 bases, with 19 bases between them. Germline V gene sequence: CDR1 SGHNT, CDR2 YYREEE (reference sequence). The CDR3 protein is CASSLAGLHEVMQYF. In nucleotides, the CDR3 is TGTGCCAGCAGCTTGGCGGGACTCCACGAGGTTATGCAGTATTTT.

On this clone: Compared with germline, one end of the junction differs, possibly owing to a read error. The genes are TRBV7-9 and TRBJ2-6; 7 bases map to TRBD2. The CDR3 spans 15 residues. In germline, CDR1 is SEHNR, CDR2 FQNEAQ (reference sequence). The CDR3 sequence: CASSTWEGGANGLTF. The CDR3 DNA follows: TGTGCCAGCAGCACCTGGGAGGGTGGGGCCAACGGCCTGACTTTC.

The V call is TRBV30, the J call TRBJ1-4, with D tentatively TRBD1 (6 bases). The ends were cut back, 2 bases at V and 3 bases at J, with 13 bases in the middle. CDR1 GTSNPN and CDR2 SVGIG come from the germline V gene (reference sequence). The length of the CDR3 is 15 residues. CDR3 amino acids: CAWSQATGPNEKLFF. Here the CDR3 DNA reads TGTGCCTGGAGTCAAGCGACAGGCCCTAATGAAAAACTGTTTTTT.

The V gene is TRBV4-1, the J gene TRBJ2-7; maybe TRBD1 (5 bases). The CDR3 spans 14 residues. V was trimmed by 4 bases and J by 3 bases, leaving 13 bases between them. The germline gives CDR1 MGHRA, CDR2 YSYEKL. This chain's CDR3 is CASSPQGEGYEQYF. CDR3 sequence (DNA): TGCGCCAGCAGCCCACAAGGGGAAGGCTACGAGCAGTACTTC.

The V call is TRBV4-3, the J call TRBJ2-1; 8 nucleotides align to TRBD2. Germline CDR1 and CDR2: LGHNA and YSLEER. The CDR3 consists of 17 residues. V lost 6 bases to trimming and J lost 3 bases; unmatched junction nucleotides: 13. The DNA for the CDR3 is TGCGCCAGCAGACCCAGTAGCGGGGCAGGTCTCTACAATGAGCAGTTCTTC. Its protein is CASRPSSGAGLYNEQFF.